The 6 T cell receptor beta chains in this list originate from one sample, sequenced in a study of PD-L1 blockade in urothelial cancer. This sample's time point: peripheral blood 6 weeks after treatment start. The table came from immunoSEQ multiplex PCR; TCRdb's copy has only in-frame clones and leaves some out. The table lists approximately 93,000 clones, 70% to 90% of them singletons, with around 8% in the top ten. The starting material was PBMCs, obtained around atezolizumab (anti-PD-L1) treatment. The receptors shown here come from a man in his 70s with urothelial cancer.

For the CDR3, the DNA is TGCGCCAGCACCCCCATAGGAGATCTCACCGGGGAGCTGTTTTTT. Encoded protein: CASTPIGDLTGELFF. The chain recombines TRBV5-1 with TRBJ2-2; D is unresolved. Germline V gene sequence: CDR1 SGHRS, CDR2 YFSETQ. CDR3 length: 15 residues. V dropped 6 bases and J dropped 4 bases, with 16 bases sitting between them.

This chain links TRBV6-1 with TRBJ2-7, with 7 bases that match TRBD1. Germline loops: CDR1 MNHNS, CDR2 SASEGT. This CDR3 has 14 amino acids. Trimming cost V 9 bases and J 7 bases; bases outside gene matches: 15. The CDR3 loop is CASSRVRGPREQYF. The CDR3 DNA reads TGTGCCAGTAGCCGGGTTAGGGGGCCTCGTGAGCAGTACTTC.

This clone has a handful of counts. The rearrangement uses TRBV11-3 and TRBJ2-5, with 10 positions matching TRBD1. The CDR3 is 16 residues long. CDR1 is SGHNT and CDR2 is YENEEA in the germline V gene. Trimming removed 4 bases from V and 5 bases from J; junction bases left unmatched: 10. CDR3 in DNA: TGTGCCAGCAGCTCCTTGTCCCGGGACAGGGGTGAGACCCAGTACTTC. Amino acid sequence: CASSSLSRDRGETQYF.

The chain links TRBV27 to TRBJ2-1; 12 bases fit TRBD2. The CDR3 has 15 residues. Germline values: CDR1 MNHEY, CDR2 SMNVEV (reference sequence). V gave up 7 bases and J gave up 7 bases; unmatched junction bases: 8. In DNA form, the CDR3 reads TGTGCCAGCAAATTTCTAGCGGGAGGGCCAAATGAGCAGTTCTTC. This gives the protein CASKFLAGGPNEQFF.

This rearrangement joins TRBV6-5 to TRBJ2-1; 8 nucleotides agree with TRBD2. V lost 4 bases and J lost 3; bases outside the gene matches: 5. Germline CDR1 is MNHEY and CDR2 is SVGAGI. The CDR3 spans 15 residues. CDR3 region: CASSSQSGSYNEQFF. CDR3 DNA sequence: TGTGCCAGCAGTTCTCAAAGCGGGAGCTACAATGAGCAGTTCTTC.

The table lists this clone with a few counts. J is TRBJ2-1 and V is TRBV7-2; 7 bases match TRBD2. CDR1 and CDR2 (germline): SGHTA, FQGNSA. J gave up 4 bases and V 5 bases, and 17 bases lay outside the gene matches. The CDR3 length is 18 residues. The CDR3 spells CASSLGDRGRAVYNEQFF. CDR3 DNA: TGTGCCAGCAGCCTAGGGGATAGAGGGAGGGCCGTGTACAATGAGCAGTTCTTC.